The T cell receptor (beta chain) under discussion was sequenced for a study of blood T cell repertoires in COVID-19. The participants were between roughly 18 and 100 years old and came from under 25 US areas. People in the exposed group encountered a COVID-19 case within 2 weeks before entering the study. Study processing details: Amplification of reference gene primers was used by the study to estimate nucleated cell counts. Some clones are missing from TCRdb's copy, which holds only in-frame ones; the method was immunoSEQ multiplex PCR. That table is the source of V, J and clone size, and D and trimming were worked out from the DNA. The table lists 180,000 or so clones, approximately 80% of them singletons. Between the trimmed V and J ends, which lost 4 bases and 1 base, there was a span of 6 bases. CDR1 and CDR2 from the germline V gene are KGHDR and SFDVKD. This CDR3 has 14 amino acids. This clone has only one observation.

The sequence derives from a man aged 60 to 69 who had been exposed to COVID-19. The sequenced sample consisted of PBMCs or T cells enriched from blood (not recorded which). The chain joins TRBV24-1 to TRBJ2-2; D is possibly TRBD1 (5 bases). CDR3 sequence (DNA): TGTGCCACCAGTGAACAGGTGAACACCGGGGAGCTGTTTTTT. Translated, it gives CATSEQVNTGELFF.